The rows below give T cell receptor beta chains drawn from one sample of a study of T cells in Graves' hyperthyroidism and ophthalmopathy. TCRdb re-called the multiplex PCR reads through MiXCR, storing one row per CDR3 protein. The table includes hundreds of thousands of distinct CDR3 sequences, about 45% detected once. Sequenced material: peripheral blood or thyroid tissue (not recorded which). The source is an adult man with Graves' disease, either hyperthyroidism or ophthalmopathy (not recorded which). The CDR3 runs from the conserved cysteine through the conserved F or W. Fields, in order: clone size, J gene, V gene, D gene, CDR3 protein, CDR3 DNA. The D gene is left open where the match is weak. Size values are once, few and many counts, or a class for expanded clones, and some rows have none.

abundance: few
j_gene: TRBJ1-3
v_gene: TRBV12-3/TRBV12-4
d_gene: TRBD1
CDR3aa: CASRGTGGISGNTIYF
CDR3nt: TGTGCCAGCAGAGGGACAGGGGGTATCTCTGGAAACACCATATATTTT

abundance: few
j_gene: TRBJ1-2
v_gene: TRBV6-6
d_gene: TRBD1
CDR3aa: CASSRTLLTGGHGYTF
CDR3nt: TGTGCCAGCAGCCGTACCCTTCTGACAGGGGGTCATGGCTACACCTTC

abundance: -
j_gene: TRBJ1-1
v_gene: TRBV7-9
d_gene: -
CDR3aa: CASSQDLGRVWATEAFF
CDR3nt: TGTGCCAGCAGCCAAGATTTAGGGAGGGTTTGGGCCACTGAAGCTTTCTTT

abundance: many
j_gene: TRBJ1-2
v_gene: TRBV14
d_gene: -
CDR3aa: CASSQIDRSYGYTF
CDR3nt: TGTGCCAGCAGCCAAATAGATCGGAGCTATGGCTACACCTTC

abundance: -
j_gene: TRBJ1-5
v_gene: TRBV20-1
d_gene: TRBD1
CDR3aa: CSEGGRRSNQPQHF
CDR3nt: TGCAGTGAAGGGGGCCGTCGAAGCAATCAGCCCCAGCATTTT

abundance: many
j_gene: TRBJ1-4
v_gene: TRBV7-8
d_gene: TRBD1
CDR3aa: CASSPVGTDNEKLFF
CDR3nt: TGTGCCAGCAGCCCCGTCGGGACAGATAATGAAAAACTGTTTTTT

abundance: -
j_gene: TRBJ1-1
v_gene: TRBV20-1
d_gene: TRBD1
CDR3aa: CSASGQGAGMAEAFF
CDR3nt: TGCAGTGCCTCGGGGCAGGGGGCAGGTATGGCTGAAGCTTTCTTT

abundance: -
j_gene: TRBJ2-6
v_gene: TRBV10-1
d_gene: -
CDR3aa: CASSPDREAGANVLTF
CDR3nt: TGCGCCAGCTCACCTGACAGGGAGGCTGGGGCCAACGTCCTGACTTTC

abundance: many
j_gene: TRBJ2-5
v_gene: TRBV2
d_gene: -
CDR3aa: CASSRDSQETQYF
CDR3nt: TGTGCCAGCAGTCGGGACTCTCAAGAGACCCAGTACTTC

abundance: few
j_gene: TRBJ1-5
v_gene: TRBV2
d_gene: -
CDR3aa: CASSVGGDNQPQHF
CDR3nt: TGTGCCAGCAGTGTAGGAGGGGACAATCAGCCCCAGCATTTT

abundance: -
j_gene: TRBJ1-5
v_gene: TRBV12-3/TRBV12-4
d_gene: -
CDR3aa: CASSSGVHSNQPQHF
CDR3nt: TGTGCCAGCAGCTCCGGGGTCCATAGCAATCAGCCCCAGCATTTT

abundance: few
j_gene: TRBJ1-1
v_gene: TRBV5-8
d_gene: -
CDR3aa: CASSLGFRVTEAFF
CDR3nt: TGTGCCAGCAGCTTGGGGTTCCGGGTCACTGAAGCTTTCTTT

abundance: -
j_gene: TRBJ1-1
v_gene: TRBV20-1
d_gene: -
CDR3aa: CSAMDSRQDEAFF
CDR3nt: TGCAGTGCTATGGACAGCCGGCAAGATGAAGCTTTCTTT

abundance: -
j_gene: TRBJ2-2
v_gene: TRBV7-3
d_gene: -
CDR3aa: CASIQGPRGGELFF
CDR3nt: TGTGCCAGCATCCAAGGACCCCGGGGCGGGGAGCTGTTTTTT

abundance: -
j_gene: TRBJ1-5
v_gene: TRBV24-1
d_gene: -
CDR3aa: CATRPRAYNQPQHF
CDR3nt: TGTGCCACCAGACCTCGGGCCTACAATCAGCCCCAGCATTTT

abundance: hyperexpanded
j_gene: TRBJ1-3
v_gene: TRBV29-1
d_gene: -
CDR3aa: CSVAGFGNTIYF
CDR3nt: TGCAGCGTTGCAGGGTTTGGAAACACCATATATTTT

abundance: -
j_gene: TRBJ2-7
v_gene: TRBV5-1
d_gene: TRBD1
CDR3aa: CASSLEPGQIYEQYF
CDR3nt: TGCGCCAGCAGCTTGGAACCGGGACAGATCTACGAGCAGTACTTC

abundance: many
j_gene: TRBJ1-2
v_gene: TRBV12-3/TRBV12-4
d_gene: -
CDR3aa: CASSSGTYYGYTF
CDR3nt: TGTGCCAGCAGCTCCGGGACGTACTATGGCTACACCTTC